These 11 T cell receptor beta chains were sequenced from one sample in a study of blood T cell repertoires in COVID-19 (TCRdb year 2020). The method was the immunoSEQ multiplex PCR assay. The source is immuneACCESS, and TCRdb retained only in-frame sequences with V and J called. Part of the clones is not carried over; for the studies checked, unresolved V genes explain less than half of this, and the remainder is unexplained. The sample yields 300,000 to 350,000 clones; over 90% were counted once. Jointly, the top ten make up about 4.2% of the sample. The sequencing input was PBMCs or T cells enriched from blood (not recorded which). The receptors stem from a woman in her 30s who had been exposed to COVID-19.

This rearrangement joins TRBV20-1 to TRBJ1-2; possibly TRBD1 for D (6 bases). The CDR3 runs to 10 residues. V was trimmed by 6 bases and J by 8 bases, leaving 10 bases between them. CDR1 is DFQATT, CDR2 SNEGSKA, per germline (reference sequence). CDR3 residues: CSANREGYTF. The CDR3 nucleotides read TGCAGTGCGAACAGGGAGGGCTACACCTTC.

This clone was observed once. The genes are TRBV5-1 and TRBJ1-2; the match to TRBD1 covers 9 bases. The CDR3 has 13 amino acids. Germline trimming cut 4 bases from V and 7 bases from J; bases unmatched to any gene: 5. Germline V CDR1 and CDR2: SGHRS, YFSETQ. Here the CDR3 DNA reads TGCGCCAGCAGCGCACAGGGGGCGCCTGGCTACACCTTC. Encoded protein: CASSAQGAPGYTF. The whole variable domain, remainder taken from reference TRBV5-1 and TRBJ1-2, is KAGVTQTPRYLIKTRGQQVTLSCSPISGHRSVSWYQQTPGQGLQFLFEYFSETQRNKGNFPGRFSGRQFSNSRSEMNVSTLELGDSALYLCASSAQGAPGYTFGSGTRLTVV.

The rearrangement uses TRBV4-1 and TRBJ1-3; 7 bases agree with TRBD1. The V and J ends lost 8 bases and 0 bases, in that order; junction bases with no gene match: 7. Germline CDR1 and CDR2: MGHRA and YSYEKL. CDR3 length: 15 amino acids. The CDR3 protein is CASAKGAGSGNTIYF. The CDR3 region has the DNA TGCGCCAGCGCGAAGGGGGCGGGCTCTGGAAACACCATATATTTT.

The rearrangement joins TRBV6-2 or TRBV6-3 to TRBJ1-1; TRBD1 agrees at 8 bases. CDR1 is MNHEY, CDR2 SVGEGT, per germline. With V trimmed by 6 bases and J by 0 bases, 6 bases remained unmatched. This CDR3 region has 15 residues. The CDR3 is CASSSGQVLNTEAFF. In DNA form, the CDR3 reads TGTGCCAGCAGCTCGGGACAGGTATTGAACACTGAAGCTTTCTTT.

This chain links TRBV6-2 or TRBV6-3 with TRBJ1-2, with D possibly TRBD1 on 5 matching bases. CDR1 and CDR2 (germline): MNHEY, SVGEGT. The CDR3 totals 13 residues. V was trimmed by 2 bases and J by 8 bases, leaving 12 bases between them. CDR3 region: CASSYRQPLGYTF. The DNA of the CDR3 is TGTGCCAGCAGTTACAGACAGCCGCTGGGCTACACCTTC.

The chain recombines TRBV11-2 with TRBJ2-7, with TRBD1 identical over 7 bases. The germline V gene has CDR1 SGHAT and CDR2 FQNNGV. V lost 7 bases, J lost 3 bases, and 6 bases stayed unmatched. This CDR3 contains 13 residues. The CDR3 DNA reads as TGTGCCAGCACAAAGCACAGGGGCTACGAGCAGTACTTC. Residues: CASTKHRGYEQYF.

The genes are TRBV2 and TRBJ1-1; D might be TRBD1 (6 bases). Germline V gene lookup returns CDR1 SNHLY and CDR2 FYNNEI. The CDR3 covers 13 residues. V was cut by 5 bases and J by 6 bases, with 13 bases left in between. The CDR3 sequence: CASSFQGSSEAFF. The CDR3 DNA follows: TGTGCCAGCAGTTTCCAGGGGAGTTCTGAAGCTTTCTTT.

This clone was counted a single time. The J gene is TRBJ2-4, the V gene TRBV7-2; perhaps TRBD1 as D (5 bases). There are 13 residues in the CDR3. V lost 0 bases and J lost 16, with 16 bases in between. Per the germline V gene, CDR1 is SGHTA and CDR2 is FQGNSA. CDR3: CASSLARDVTIYF. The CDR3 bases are TGTGCCAGCAGCTTAGCCAGGGATGTAACCATCTACTTC.

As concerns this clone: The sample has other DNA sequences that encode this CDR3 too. CDR3 bases: TGTGCCAGCAGTTTGAGGGGCACAGATACGCAGTATTTT. Protein sequence: CASSLRGTDTQYF. The rearrangement links TRBV27 to TRBJ2-3; a possible D gene is TRBD2 (5 bases). Germline CDR1 reads MNHEY; CDR2 reads SMNVEV (reference sequence). This CDR3 comprises 13 residues. V gave up 3 bases and J gave up 1 base, with 5 bases separating them.

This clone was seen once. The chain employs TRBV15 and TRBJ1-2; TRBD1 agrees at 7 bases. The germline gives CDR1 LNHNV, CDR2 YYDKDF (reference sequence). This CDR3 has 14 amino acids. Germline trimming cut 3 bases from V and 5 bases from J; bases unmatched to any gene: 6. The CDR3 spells CATSSFGTAYGYTF. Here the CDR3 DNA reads TGTGCCACCAGCAGTTTCGGGACAGCGTATGGCTACACCTTC.

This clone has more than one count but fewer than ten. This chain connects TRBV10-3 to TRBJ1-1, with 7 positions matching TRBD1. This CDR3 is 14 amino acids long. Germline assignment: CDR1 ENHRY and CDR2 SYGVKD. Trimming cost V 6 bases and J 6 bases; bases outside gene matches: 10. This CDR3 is CAISNRGLNPEAFF. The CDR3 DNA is TGTGCCATCAGCAACAGGGGCCTGAATCCTGAAGCTTTCTTT.